The source of this TCR beta chain is a study of Ad26.COV2.S vaccination and SARS-CoV-2 variants. This clone turned up a few times. Regarding treatment: about 20 received Ad26.COV2.S at low or high dose, single or two shots; 5 received placebo; per-sample allocation not given. Sampling was performed 63 days after the first vaccine or placebo injection. The CDR3 has 15 residues. V lost 3 bases to trimming and J lost 5 bases; unmatched junction nucleotides: 11. Germline values: CDR1 SGHRS, CDR2 YFSETQ. Only in-frame clones appear in the TCRdb table, and some are missing; sequencing was by immunoSEQ multiplex PCR. The sample shows roughly 350,000 clones, around 88% of them seen only once.

The sequence derives from a person aged 18 to 65 who received the Ad26.COV2.S COVID-19 vaccine or a placebo. The rearrangement uses TRBV5-1 and TRBJ2-7, with 7 nucleotides matching TRBD2. The sample here was peripheral blood, taken in a trial of Ad26.COV2.S vaccine versus placebo. The CDR3 DNA follows: TGCGCCAGCAGCTCAGCCGGGACTATTACCGACGAGCAGTACTTC. Its protein product is CASSSAGTITDEQYF.